This T cell receptor beta chain came from a study of T cell responses to AZD1222 COVID-19 vaccine (TCRdb year 2021). Regarding the research as a whole: TCR sequencing covered 230 or so trial participants: approximately 200 given two doses of AZD1222 and approximately 25 given two doses of MenACWY control vaccine. Enrollment into the trials was organized by age into subgroups of 18-55, 56-69 and 70-plus years, and those subgroups contained roughly 140, 27 and 60 TCR-sequenced participants, respectively. General conclusions and limits of the study: The whole spike protein was spanned by vaccine-associated CD4 TCRs, and dominant responses were seen in regions 160-218 and 743-854. A significant rise in spike-specific TCR breadth and depth was observed after two AZD1222 doses relative to day 0 and relative to MenACWY recipients. Participants were mostly white British and included more females than males, and it was suggested by the authors that clonal diversity may have been underestimated. Nearly half of unique spike-specific TCRs reportedly recognized epitopes outside regions mutated in the B.1.351 and B.1.1.7 variants. Because no day 14 peak-response samples were available, repertoires were characterized only after the peak T cell response. Only five or six AZD1222 recipients were SARS-CoV-2 seropositive at baseline, limiting conclusions about previously exposed vaccinees. In the small 56-69-year group, the increase in depth fell short of significance, most likely because of low power.

The CDR3 regions of human TCRbeta chains were subjected to immunosequencing. The authors' analysis ran thus. Repertoire TCRs were matched against a reference library of SARS-CoV-2-specific TCRs generated with the MIRA antigen-specificity platform. Breadth was defined as the fraction of unique TCRs that were SARS-CoV-2-associated, and depth was defined as the fraction of total T cells that were SARS-CoV-2-associated. Using the MIRA data, every spike-specific TCR was mapped to the spike region that the TCR reacted to and assigned to either a CD4 or a CD8 class. Log10-transformed breadth and depth values were compared by one-way ANOVA with Sidak's multiple comparisons tests. TCRdb carries this immuneACCESS record with in-frame sequences only. Its versions omit some clonotypes, under half of them owing to an unresolved V gene in the studies checked, with the rest unexplained. The V and J calls and the clone size are those of that table, but D and trimming were determined from the DNA. This sample lists 120,000 to 150,000 clones; more than 70% were detected once. The ten largest account for approximately 4.7% of the sample.

A few counts support this clone. The specificity of this receptor is unknown. No qualities accompany the bases; no much larger clone lies one base away. The sample's time point label is to be understood as: about 28 days (+/-7) after the second vaccine dose. AZD1222 recipients whose second dose came at about 4 weeks and those whose second dose came at about 12 weeks were combined into one group, since spike-specific TCR depth and breadth did not differ between the two schedules. Vaccinee samples were obtained from the UK trials COV001 and COV002, which included a single-blind randomized controlled phase 2/3 trial of AZD1222 (ChAdOx1 nCoV-19) in healthy adults. Trial participant PBMC samples were collected at day 0 and day 28 after the second dose for TCRbeta chain sequencing. Taken from the germline V gene, the CDR1 and CDR2 loops are MNHEY and SVGEGT. For this chain, trimming is 5 bases at the V end and 0 bases at the J end, and the number of junction bases without a gene match is 19. The CDR3 has 20 amino acids, counting the end cysteine and phenylalanine. Left in the record is the CDR3 DNA by itself, 60 bases read in frame from the first base.

This receptor was obtained from an adult who received the AZD1222 COVID-19 vaccine. The V gene is TRBV6-2 or TRBV6-3 and the J gene is TRBJ2-7, with 10 bases matching TRBD2. Sequencing used peripheral blood, obtained 28 days after the second AZD1222 dose. The sequenced DNA is TGTGCCAGCAGTACGGGGCCCTTCGGGACACTAGCGGGAACCTCCTACGAGCAGTACTTC. This gives the protein CASSTGPFGTLAGTSYEQYF.